The text below deals with one TCR beta chain. Its antigen is currently unknown. This CDR3 is 16 amino acids long. CDR1 MGHRA and CDR2 YSYEKL come from the germline V gene. The V gene end was trimmed by 0 bases and the J gene end by 1 base; junction bases not matched to a gene: 5. Donors gave about 9.3 milliliters of peripheral blood apiece. Each sample provided at least 5 micrograms of extracted total RNA. A second PCR, run for about 6 to 11 cycles, used a sample-barcoded 5' primer plus a J-beta primer mix. TCRdb analysed the 5' RACE reads with MiXCR anew, one entry per CDR3 protein. Of about 1.7 million distinct CDR3 sequences in the sample, roughly 30% are singletons; the top ten hold approximately 7.7%. The sample is drawn from a study of blood T cells in healthy people across ages. Overall study findings and caveats: Researchers said unsorted PBMCs prevented a conclusive naive versus antigen-experienced comparison.

This chain connects TRBV4-1 to TRBJ1-1; TRBD1 matches 7 bases. The receptor comes from a woman between 25 and 40 years old in good health. Sequenced input: blood. The CDR3 bases are TGCGCCAGCAGCCAAGAACAGGGGCTGGAGAACACTGAAGCTTTCTTT. Amino acid sequence: CASSQEQGLENTEAFF.